A single sample is the source of the 7 T cell receptor beta chains below, sequenced in a study of T cell repertoires in cytomegalovirus infection. TCRdb independently ran MiXCR on the reads; one entry per CDR3 protein. The sample yields around 140,000 distinct CDR3 sequences, approximately 30% seen once. For these receptors, no antigen is known. The sample consisted of CD8+ T cells from cultured PBMCs, taken from culture after CMV antigen stimulation. These receptors all come from a human donor in good health (CMV status not recorded). Some clones in this sample may be carry-over from other donors' samples.

The rearrangement links TRBV28 to TRBJ1-5, with TRBD1 identical over 9 bases. The CDR3 spans 16 residues. CDR1 MDHEN and CDR2 SYDVKM come from the germline V gene. V was clipped by 5 bases and J by 3 bases; unmatched bases: 8. CDR3 sequence reads: CASSGGTGWVNQPQHF. In DNA form, the CDR3 reads TGTGCCAGCAGTGGCGGGACAGGGTGGGTCAATCAGCCCCAGCATTTT.

This clonotype has only a few counts. The rearrangement uses TRBV7-6 and TRBJ2-7; D unresolved. V was pared by 5 bases and J by 3 bases, with 11 bases between. Per the germline V gene, CDR1 is SGHVS and CDR2 is FNYEAQ. CDR3 length: 13 amino acids. CDR3 region: CASSPRTVYEQYF. CDR3 sequence (DNA): TGTGCCAGCAGCCCCCGGACCGTCTACGAGCAGTACTTC.

V gene TRBV7-2 combines with J gene TRBJ2-3, with 9 positions matching TRBD2. This CDR3 region has 17 residues. The germline V gene encodes CDR1 SGHTA and CDR2 FQGNSA. The V segment lost 1 base and the J segment 0 bases; nucleotides outside the gene matches: 5. The CDR3 bases are TGTGCCAGCAGCTTAGACGGACTAGCGACGAGCACAGATACGCAGTATTTT. It codes for CASSLDGLATSTDTQYF.

This clonotype was seen a few times. The chain combines TRBV7-9 with TRBJ1-2; 8 bases agree with TRBD1. Germline V gene data show CDR1 as SEHNR and CDR2 as FQNEAQ (reference sequence). Trimming removed 6 bases from V and 4 bases from J; junction bases left unmatched: 1. The CDR3 runs 12 residues. The chain's CDR3 is CASRTGAYGYTF. The CDR3 DNA reads TGTGCCAGCAGGACAGGGGCCTATGGCTACACCTTC.

This chain connects TRBV6-5 to TRBJ1-2; no clear D. Germline CDR1 is MNHEY and CDR2 is SVGAGI. Trimming removed 4 bases at V and 0 bases at J, with 9 bases between. The CDR3 totals 14 residues. CDR3 DNA: TGTGCCAGCAGTTCCATCCCGTCTAACTATGGCTACACCTTC. It encodes CASSSIPSNYGYTF.

This clonotype was picked up a small number of times. This sequence joins TRBV7-9 and TRBJ1-3; D remains unclear. V was cut by 4 bases and J by 1 base, with 17 bases left in between. There are 17 residues in the CDR3. Germline V gives CDR1 SEHNR, CDR2 FQNEAQ (reference sequence). Written as DNA, the CDR3 is TGTGCCAGCAGCTACTCACGACCCATGGGGTCTGGAAACACCATATATTTT. Translation: CASSYSRPMGSGNTIYF.

This clonotype was seen a single time. This chain links TRBV28 with TRBJ1-1, with no clear D. The V end lost 5 bases, the J end lost 3 bases, and 13 bases lay between the germline ends. This CDR3 contains 14 residues. CDR1 is MDHEN and CDR2 is SYDVKM in the germline V gene. Here the CDR3 reads CASSPRTWDTEAFF. The CDR3 DNA sequence: TGTGCCAGCAGTCCGAGGACCTGGGACACTGAAGCTTTCTTT.